This T cell receptor (beta chain) is from a study of blood T cells in healthy people across ages. Germline V CDR1 and CDR2: SNHLY, FYNNEI. CDR3 length: 16 amino acids. Trimming shortened V by 7 bases and J by 4 bases, and 20 bases separated the two germline ends. The authors ran a second PCR of 7 to 11 cycles using a sample-barcoded 5' primer and a J-beta primer mix. TCRdb re-called the 5' RACE reads with MiXCR, one entry per CDR3 protein. The repertoire includes about 800,000 distinct CDR3 sequences, about 45% of them detected once, and over 15% sits in the top ten. Sequences were obtained from blood. The J gene is TRBJ2-1, the V gene TRBV2, with D possibly TRBD1 on 6 matching bases. This clonotype was obtained from an elderly man in good health. In DNA, the CDR3 is TGTGCCAGCACCCCTTTGTCAGGGGAAGATTACAATGAGCAGTTCTTC. Protein: CASTPLSGEDYNEQFF.